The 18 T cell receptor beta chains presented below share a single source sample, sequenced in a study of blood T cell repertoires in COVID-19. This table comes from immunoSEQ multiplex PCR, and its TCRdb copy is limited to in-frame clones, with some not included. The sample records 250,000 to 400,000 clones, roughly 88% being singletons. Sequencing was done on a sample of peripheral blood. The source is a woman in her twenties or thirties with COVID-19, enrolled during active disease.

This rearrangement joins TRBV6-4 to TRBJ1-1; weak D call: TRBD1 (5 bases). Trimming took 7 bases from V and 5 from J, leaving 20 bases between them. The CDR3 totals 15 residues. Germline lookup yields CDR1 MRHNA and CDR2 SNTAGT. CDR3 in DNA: TGTGCCAGCAAGCCAGGGATGAACAGTGGGACTGAAGCTTTCTTT. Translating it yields CASKPGMNSGTEAFF.

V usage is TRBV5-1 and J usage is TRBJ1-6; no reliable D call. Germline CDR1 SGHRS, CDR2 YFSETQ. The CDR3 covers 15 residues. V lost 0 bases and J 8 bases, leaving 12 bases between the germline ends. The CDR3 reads CASSLVAFGYSPLHF. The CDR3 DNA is TGCGCCAGCAGCTTGGTAGCGTTCGGTTATTCACCCCTCCACTTT.

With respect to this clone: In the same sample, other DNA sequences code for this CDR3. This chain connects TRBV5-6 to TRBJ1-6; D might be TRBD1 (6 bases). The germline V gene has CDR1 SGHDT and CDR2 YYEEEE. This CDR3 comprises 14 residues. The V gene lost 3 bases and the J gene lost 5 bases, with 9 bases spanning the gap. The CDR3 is CASSYDRNNSPLHF. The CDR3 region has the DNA TGTGCCAGCAGCTATGACAGGAATAATTCACCCCTCCACTTT.

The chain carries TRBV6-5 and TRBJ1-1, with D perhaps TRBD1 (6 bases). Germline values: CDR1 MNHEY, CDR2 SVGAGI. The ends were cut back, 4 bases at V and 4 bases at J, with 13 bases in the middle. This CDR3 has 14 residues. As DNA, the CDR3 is TGTGCCAGCAGTTCCCAGGGGCGCTTCACTGAAGCTTTCTTT. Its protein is CASSSQGRFTEAFF.

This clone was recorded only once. The CDR3 nucleotides are TGTGCCAGCAGCCCGAGTGTCGAGGAGCACTATGGCTACACCTTC. Amino acids: CASSPSVEEHYGYTF. The chain carries TRBV5-4 and TRBJ1-2; D is ambiguous. This CDR3 has 15 residues. Germline V gene data show CDR1 as SGHNT and CDR2 as YYREEE (reference sequence). Trimming took 4 bases from V and 3 from J, leaving 16 bases between them.

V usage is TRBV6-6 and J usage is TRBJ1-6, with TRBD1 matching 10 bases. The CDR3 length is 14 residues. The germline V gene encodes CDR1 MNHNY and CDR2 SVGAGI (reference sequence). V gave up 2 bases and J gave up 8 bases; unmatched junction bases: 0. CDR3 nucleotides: TGTGCCAGCAGTTACGGGACAGGGGATTCACCCCTCCACTTT. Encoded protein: CASSYGTGDSPLHF.

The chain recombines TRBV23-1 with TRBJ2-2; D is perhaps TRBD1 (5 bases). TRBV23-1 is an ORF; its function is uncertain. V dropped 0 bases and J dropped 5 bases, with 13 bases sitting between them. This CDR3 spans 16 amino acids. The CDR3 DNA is TGCGCCAGCAGTCAATCGAACAGGAAAAAAACCGGGGAGCTGTTTTTT. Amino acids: CASSQSNRKKTGELFF.

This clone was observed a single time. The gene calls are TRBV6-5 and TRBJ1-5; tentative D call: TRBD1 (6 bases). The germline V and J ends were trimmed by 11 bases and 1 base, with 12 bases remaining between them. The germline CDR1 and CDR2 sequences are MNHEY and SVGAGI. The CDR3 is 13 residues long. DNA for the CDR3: TGTGCCTACAAGGGGGACAGCAATCAGCCCCAGCATTTT. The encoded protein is CAYKGDSNQPQHF.

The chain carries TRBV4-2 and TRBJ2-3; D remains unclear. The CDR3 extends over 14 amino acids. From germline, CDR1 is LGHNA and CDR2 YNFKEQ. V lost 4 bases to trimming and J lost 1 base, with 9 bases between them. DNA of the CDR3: TGTGCCAGCAGCCCCACAGACCGCACAGATACGCAGTATTTT. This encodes CASSPTDRTDTQYF.

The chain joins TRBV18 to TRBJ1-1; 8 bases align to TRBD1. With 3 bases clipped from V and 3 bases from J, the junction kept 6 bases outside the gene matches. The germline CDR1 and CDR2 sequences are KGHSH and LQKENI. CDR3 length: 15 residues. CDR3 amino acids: CASSPRTGTYTEAFF. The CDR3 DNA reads TGTGCCAGCTCACCTCGGACAGGGACCTACACTGAAGCTTTCTTT.

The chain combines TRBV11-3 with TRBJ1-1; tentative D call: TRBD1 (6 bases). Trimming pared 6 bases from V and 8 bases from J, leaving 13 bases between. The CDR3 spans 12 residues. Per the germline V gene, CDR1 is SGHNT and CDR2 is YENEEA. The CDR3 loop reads CASRYQGHEAFF. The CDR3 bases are TGTGCCAGCAGATACCAGGGGCACGAAGCTTTCTTT.

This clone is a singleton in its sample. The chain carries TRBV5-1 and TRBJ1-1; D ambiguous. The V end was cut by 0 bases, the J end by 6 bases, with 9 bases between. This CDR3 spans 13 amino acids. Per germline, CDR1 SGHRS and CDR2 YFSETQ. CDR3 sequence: CASSLGAPAEAFF. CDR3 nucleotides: TGCGCCAGCAGCTTGGGGGCCCCAGCTGAAGCTTTCTTT.

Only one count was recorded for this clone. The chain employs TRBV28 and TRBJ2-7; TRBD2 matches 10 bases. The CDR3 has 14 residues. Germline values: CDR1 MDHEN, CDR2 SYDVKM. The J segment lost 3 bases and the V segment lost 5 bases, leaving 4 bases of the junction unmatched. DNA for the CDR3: TGTGCCAGCAGTCCGCGGACTAGCGGCTACGAGCAGTACTTC. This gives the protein CASSPRTSGYEQYF.

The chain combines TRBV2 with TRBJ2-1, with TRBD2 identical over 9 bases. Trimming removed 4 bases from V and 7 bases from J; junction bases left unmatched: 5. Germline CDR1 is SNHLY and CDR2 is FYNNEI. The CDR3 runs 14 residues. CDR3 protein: CASSASGGHNEQFF. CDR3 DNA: TGTGCCAGCAGTGCGAGCGGGGGGCATAATGAGCAGTTCTTC.

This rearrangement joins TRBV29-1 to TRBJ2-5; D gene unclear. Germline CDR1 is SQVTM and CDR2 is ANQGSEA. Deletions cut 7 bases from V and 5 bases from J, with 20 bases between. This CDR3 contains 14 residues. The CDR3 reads CSAPIQWNGETQYF. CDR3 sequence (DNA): TGCAGCGCCCCAATTCAATGGAACGGGGAGACCCAGTACTTC.

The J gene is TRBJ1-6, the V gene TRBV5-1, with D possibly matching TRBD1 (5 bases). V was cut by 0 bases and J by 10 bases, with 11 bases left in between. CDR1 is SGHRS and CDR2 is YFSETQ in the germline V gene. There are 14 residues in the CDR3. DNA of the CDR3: TGCGCCAGCAGCTTGGCGGCGTCAGGGTCACCCCTCCACTTT. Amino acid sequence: CASSLAASGSPLHF.

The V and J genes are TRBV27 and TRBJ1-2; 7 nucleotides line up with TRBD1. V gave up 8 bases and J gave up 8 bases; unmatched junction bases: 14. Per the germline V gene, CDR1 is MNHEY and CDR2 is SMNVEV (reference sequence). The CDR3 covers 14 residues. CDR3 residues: CASGKTGQDRGYTF. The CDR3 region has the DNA TGTGCCAGCGGAAAGACAGGGCAGGATCGGGGCTACACCTTC.

CDR3 residues: CASSIGSRELFF. The CDR3 coding sequence is TGTGCCAGTAGTATAGGTAGCCGGGAGCTGTTTTTT. The gene calls are TRBV19 and TRBJ2-2; D unresolved. This CDR3 contains 12 residues. CDR1 is LNHDA and CDR2 is SQIVND in the germline V gene (reference sequence). The germline V and J ends were trimmed by 1 base and 9 bases, with 6 bases remaining between them.